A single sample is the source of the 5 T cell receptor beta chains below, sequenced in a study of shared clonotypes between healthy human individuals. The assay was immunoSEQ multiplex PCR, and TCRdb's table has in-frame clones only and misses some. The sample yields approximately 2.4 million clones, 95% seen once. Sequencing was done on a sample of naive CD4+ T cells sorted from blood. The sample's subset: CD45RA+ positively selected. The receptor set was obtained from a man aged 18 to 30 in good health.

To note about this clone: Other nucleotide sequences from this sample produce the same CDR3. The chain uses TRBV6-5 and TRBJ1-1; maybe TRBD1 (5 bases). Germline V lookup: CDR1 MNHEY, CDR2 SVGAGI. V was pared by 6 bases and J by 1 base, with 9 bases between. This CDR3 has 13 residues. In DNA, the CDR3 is TGTGCCAGCAGCGGGACCTCGAACACTGAAGCTTTCTTT. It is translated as CASSGTSNTEAFF.

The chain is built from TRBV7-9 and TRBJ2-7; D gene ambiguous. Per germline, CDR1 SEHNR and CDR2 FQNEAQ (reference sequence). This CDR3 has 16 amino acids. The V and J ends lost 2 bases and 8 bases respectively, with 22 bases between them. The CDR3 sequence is CASSLWRPLDSTKQYF. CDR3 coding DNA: TGTGCCAGCAGCTTATGGCGGCCGCTTGACTCTACCAAGCAGTACTTC. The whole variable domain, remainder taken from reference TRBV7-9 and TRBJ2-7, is DTGVSQNPRHKITKRGQNVTFRCDPISEHNRLYWYRQTLGQGPEFLTYFQNEAQLEKSRLLSDRFSAERPKGSFSTLEIQRTEQGDSAMYLCASSLWRPLDSTKQYFGPGTRLTVT.

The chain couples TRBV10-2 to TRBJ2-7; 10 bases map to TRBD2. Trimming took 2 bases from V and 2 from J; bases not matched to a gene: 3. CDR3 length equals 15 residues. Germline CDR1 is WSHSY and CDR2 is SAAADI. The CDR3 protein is CASSETSGATYEQYF. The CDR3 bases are TGCGCCAGCAGTGAGACTAGCGGGGCCACCTACGAGCAGTACTTC.

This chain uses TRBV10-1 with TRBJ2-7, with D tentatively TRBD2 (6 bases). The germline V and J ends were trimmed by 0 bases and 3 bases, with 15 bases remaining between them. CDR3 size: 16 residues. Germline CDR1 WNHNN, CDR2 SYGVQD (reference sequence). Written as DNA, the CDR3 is TGCGCCAGCAGTGAGTCGGCGGGCGGAGGGATCTACGAGCAGTACTTC. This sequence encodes CASSESAGGGIYEQYF.

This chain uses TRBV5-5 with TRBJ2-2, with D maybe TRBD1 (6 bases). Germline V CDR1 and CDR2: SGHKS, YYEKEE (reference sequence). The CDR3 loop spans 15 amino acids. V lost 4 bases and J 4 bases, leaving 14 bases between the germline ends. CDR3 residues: CASSPRQAGTGELFF. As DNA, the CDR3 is TGTGCCAGCAGCCCAAGACAGGCGGGCACCGGGGAGCTGTTTTTT.